The rows below give T cell receptor beta chains drawn from one sample of a study of blood T cell repertoires in COVID-19. The assay was immunoSEQ multiplex PCR, and TCRdb's table has in-frame clones only and misses some. There are about 320,000 clones in the sample; roughly 87% occur only once, and around 5.9% lies in the top ten. Material: PBMCs or T cells enriched from blood (not recorded which). The receptors were gathered from a woman aged 30 to 39 who had recovered from COVID-19. The CDR3 runs from the conserved cysteine through the conserved F or W. Size is stated for part of the rows, as once, few or many counts, or as a class when the clone is expanded.

clone_size	cdr3_length	j_call	v_call	cdr3_aa
.	15	TRBJ2-1	TRBV9	CASSPERGGYNEQFF
.	16	TRBJ2-7	TRBV15	CATSGDRGSRTHEQYF
.	15	TRBJ2-1	TRBV7-3	CASSLIGGENNEQFF
.	17	TRBJ1-6	TRBV7-9	CASSPIGTGIQNSPLHF
.	11	TRBJ1-1	TRBV19	CATIDRVGAFF
once	12	TRBJ2-3	TRBV11-2	CASSNITDTQYF
.	13	TRBJ2-5	TRBV30	CAWSRGLKETQYF
.	16	TRBJ2-2	TRBV7-2	CASSLFWGGNTGELFF
.	14	TRBJ2-7	TRBV5-4	CASSSPGQDDEQYF
.	15	TRBJ1-3	TRBV5-5	CASSFQAGGGNTIYF
.	17	TRBJ1-1	TRBV5-1	CASSLDGQGFLNTEAFF
.	16	TRBJ2-7	TRBV23-1	CASSQARDSLFHEQYF
.	14	TRBJ1-5	TRBV2	CASTGQGAGQPQHF
.	12	TRBJ1-1	TRBV12-3/TRBV12-4	CASSLALEGAFF
.	15	TRBJ2-1	TRBV3-1/TRBV3-2	CASTPSGGVYNEQFF
few	13	TRBJ1-2	TRBV5-1	CASSLEGDYGYTF
.	14	TRBJ2-7	TRBV27	CASSPGGGTYEQYF
.	13	TRBJ1-2	TRBV9	CASSPSNARGNTF
.	15	TRBJ1-2	TRBV5-1	CASSLAQAGSYGYTF
.	14	TRBJ1-5	TRBV24-1	CATSDVYTNQPQHF
.	15	TRBJ2-1	TRBV6-2/TRBV6-3	CASSYSSGGGNEQFF
.	13	TRBJ1-2	TRBV5-6	CASSFRSNYGYTF
.	16	TRBJ2-7	TRBV9	CASSVAVGTVVYEQYF
once	16	TRBJ1-4	TRBV29-1	CSVDPTGAATNEKLFF
.	11	TRBJ2-7	TRBV12-3/TRBV12-4	CASGEGAEQYF
.	15	TRBJ2-3	TRBV6-5	CASTMGHPVADTQYF
.	15	TRBJ2-7	TRBV15	CATSRDPGTAYEQYF
.	13	TRBJ1-4	TRBV12-3/TRBV12-4	CASTPAGGEKLFF
.	17	TRBJ2-3	TRBV5-4	CASSPGFARGGSDTQYF